The 27 T cell receptor beta chains reported below all come from one sample, sequenced in a study of beta chain features in type 1 diabetes. Study-wide results and caveats: Among all four CD4+ subsets, Type 1 diabetes patients had TCRB CDR3s that were moderately but significantly shorter.

These receptors are not linked to any known antigen. The study reverse transcribed the entire isolated RNA, so it sequenced expressed TCRB transcripts. Only in-frame clones appear in the TCRdb table, and some are missing; sequencing was by immunoSEQ multiplex PCR. Here the sample spans hundreds of thousands of clones, around 15% being singletons. The sequencing sample was made of naive CD4+ T cells from blood. These receptors all come from a man between 18 and 29 years old with type 1 diabetes.

This rearrangement joins TRBV28 to TRBJ2-7; possibly TRBD2 for D (6 bases). The CDR3 is made up of 18 amino acids. Looked up from germline, CDR1 is MDHEN and CDR2 is SYDVKM. The V gene lost 8 bases and the J gene lost 6 bases, with 32 bases spanning the gap. CDR3 sequence (DNA): TGTGCCAGCGTCGGGGGTGATATAGTTACGAGCAGTGGGATCGAGCAGTACTTC. It yields the protein CASVGGDIVTSSGIEQYF.

This clone was seen a handful of times. The chain couples TRBV9 to TRBJ2-7; 7 bases line up with TRBD1. This CDR3 is built from 15 residues. J lost 3 bases, V lost 0 bases, and 6 bases had no gene match. Germline assignment: CDR1 SGDLS and CDR2 YYNGEE. CDR3 sequence: CASSVGQGVGYEQYF. CDR3 in DNA: TGTGCCAGCAGCGTAGGTCAGGGGGTCGGCTACGAGCAGTACTTC.

V gene TRBV13 combines with J gene TRBJ2-7, with D tentatively TRBD1 (6 bases). V dropped 0 bases and J dropped 1 base, with 10 bases sitting between them. From germline, CDR1 is PRHDT and CDR2 FYEKMQ (reference sequence). This CDR3 comprises 15 residues. In DNA form, the CDR3 reads TGTGCCAGCAGCTTAGGACAGGGTAGTTCCTACGAGCAGTACTTC. Translated: CASSLGQGSSYEQYF.

V is TRBV19 and J is TRBJ1-5, with D perhaps matching TRBD1 (6 bases). The CDR3 is 14 amino acids. The germline V gene encodes CDR1 LNHDA and CDR2 SQIVND (reference sequence). V lost 6 bases, J lost 4 bases, and 13 bases lay in between. The CDR3 is CASSVQGMNQPQHF. The CDR3 DNA is TGTGCCAGTAGCGTACAGGGCATGAATCAGCCCCAGCATTTT.

This clone occurred a few times. This sequence joins TRBV5-1 and TRBJ2-7, with D maybe TRBD2 (7 bases). V dropped 7 bases and J dropped 2 bases, with 22 bases sitting between them. This CDR3 is 16 amino acids long. Germline CDR1 and CDR2: SGHRS and YFSETQ. Here the CDR3 DNA reads TGCGCCAGCGCTAGTCGTGGGGGGGCAACCACCTACGAGCAGTACTTC. Its protein product is CASASRGGATTYEQYF.

This clone was counted a few times. The chain is built from TRBV4-1 and TRBJ2-1, with D perhaps assigned TRBD1 or TRBD2 (5 bases each). The germline V gene has CDR1 MGHRA and CDR2 YSYEKL. V shed 1 base and J shed 4 bases, with 11 bases lying between them. The CDR3 spans 15 residues. DNA for the CDR3: TGCGCCAGCAGCCAAGGGGGACCGAGATACAATGAGCAGTTCTTC. It is translated as CASSQGGPRYNEQFF.

This clone was observed a few times. This chain links TRBV25-1 with TRBJ2-1, with 10 bases fitting TRBD1. Germline V gene data show CDR1 as MGHDK and CDR2 as SYGVNS. V was clipped by 5 bases and J by 6 bases; unmatched bases: 13. The CDR3 runs 17 residues. The chain's CDR3 is CASSRGTGQGTINEQFF. The CDR3 nucleotides read TGTGCCAGCAGTAGGGGAACGGGACAGGGGACCATCAATGAGCAGTTCTTC.

The chain uses TRBV4-2 and TRBJ1-1; D is ambiguous. Germline CDR1 LGHNA, CDR2 YNFKEQ. The CDR3 covers 17 residues. Trimming stripped 4 bases from V and 6 bases from J, with 24 bases between. CDR3 sequence reads: CASSLPGGSTSLSEAFF. DNA for the CDR3: TGTGCCAGCAGCCTCCCGGGAGGGTCAACTTCTTTATCTGAAGCTTTCTTT.

V gene TRBV7-2 combines with J gene TRBJ1-1; D uncertain. CDR1 SGHTA and CDR2 FQGNSA come from the germline V gene. The CDR3 contains 14 residues. The germline V and J ends were trimmed by 5 bases and 3 bases, with 13 bases remaining between them. CDR3 sequence: CASSRAEGDTEAFF. The CDR3 DNA is TGTGCCAGCAGCCGGGCTGAGGGAGACACTGAAGCTTTCTTT.

The chain joins TRBV19 to TRBJ1-1; D might be TRBD1 (6 bases). CDR1 is LNHDA, CDR2 SQIVND, per germline (reference sequence). Trimming stripped 4 bases from V and 1 base from J, with 13 bases between. This CDR3 is built from 15 residues. The CDR3 region is CASSTEQGKNTEAFF. The DNA of the CDR3 is TGTGCCAGTAGTACCGAACAGGGTAAGAACACTGAAGCTTTCTTT.

This clone was recorded a few times. This rearrangement joins TRBV4-1 to TRBJ2-7; 8 nucleotides align to TRBD2. This CDR3 region has 16 residues. Germline V lookup: CDR1 MGHRA, CDR2 YSYEKL. After removal of 0 bases from V and 5 bases from J, the junction contained 9 bases not matched to a gene. The CDR3 nucleotides are TGCGCCAGCAGCCAAGAGGGCGCAAGCGGGAGCCACGAGCAGTACTTC. Its translation: CASSQEGASGSHEQYF.

This clone was found a few times. The chain couples TRBV9 to TRBJ2-1, with TRBD2 matching 13 bases. Germline V lookup: CDR1 SGDLS, CDR2 YYNGEE. There are 16 residues in the CDR3. Trimming took 4 bases from V and 10 from J; bases not matched to a gene: 11. The DNA of the CDR3 is TGTGCCAGCAGCCCGCGACTAGCGGGGGGCCTCAGGGAGCAGTTCTTC. Translating it yields CASSPRLAGGLREQFF.

This clone was seen only a few times. The V call is TRBV5-1, the J call TRBJ2-3; 12 nucleotides align to TRBD2. The junction had 7 bases not matched to a gene; V was cut back by 4 bases and J by 4 bases. CDR3 length: 16 amino acids. Germline V lookup: CDR1 SGHRS, CDR2 YFSETQ. This CDR3 reads CASSPPLAGGPDTQYF. CDR3 bases: TGCGCCAGCAGCCCCCCACTAGCGGGAGGTCCAGATACGCAGTATTTT.

There are a few counts of this clone. This chain connects TRBV9 to TRBJ2-5; no firm D call. The CDR3 runs to 15 residues. V shed 7 bases and J shed 0 bases, with 16 bases lying between them. Germline CDR1 is SGDLS and CDR2 is YYNGEE. The CDR3 bases are TGTGCCAGCCAAGGTCTTGGCAGAGACCAAGAGACCCAGTACTTC. It yields the protein CASQGLGRDQETQYF.

The sample holds a few counts of this clone. The chain recombines TRBV13 with TRBJ2-1; TRBD2 is a possible D gene (5 bases). V gave up 6 bases and J gave up 4 bases, with 19 bases separating them. The germline gives CDR1 PRHDT, CDR2 FYEKMQ (reference sequence). This CDR3 contains 16 residues. The CDR3, as DNA: TGTGCCAGCAGTTCCCCCAGCGGTGAGTTGTACAATGAGCAGTTCTTC. Protein product: CASSSPSGELYNEQFF.

This clone was counted between two and nine times. The CDR3 bases are TGCGCCAGCAGTCGACAGGGGAGTTACGAGCAGTACTTC. Its protein product is CASSRQGSYEQYF. The chain links TRBV5-1 to TRBJ2-7, with 8 positions matching TRBD1. Germline CDR1 and CDR2: SGHRS and YFSETQ. V was clipped by 5 bases and J by 4 bases; unmatched bases: 5. This CDR3 is built from 13 residues.

V usage is TRBV6-1 and J usage is TRBJ2-1; no clear D gene. Trimming cost V 10 bases and J 5 bases, with 9 bases left between them. Germline V gives CDR1 MNHNS, CDR2 SASEGT. The CDR3 length is 11 residues. The CDR3 is CATAYHNEQFF. CDR3 bases: TGTGCCACCGCCTACCACAATGAGCAGTTCTTC.

This clone was detected only once. This rearrangement joins TRBV7-6 to TRBJ2-7; 7 positions agree with TRBD1. The CDR3 is 15 amino acids. Germline V gene sequence: CDR1 SGHVS, CDR2 FNYEAQ. J was trimmed by 4 bases and V by 0 bases; bases with no gene match: 6. The CDR3 is CASSLARQGVYEQYF. CDR3 coding DNA: TGTGCCAGCAGCTTAGCGCGGCAGGGGGTTTACGAGCAGTACTTC. The whole variable domain, remainder taken from reference TRBV7-6 and TRBJ2-7, is GAGVSQSPRYKVTKRGQDVALRCDPISGHVSLYWYRQALGQGPEFLTYFNYEAQQDKSGLPNDRFSAERPEGSISTLTIQRTEQRDSAMYRCASSLARQGVYEQYFGPGTRLTVT.

Turning to this clone: The sample holds other DNA sequences that translate to the same CDR3. The chain carries TRBV5-4 and TRBJ2-5; D gene unclear. Trimming shortened V by 2 bases and J by 4 bases, and 3 bases separated the two germline ends. The CDR3 contains 11 residues. In germline, CDR1 is SGHNT, CDR2 YYREEE (reference sequence). The CDR3 is CASSFGETQYF. For the CDR3, the DNA is TGTGCCAGCAGCTTCGGAGAGACCCAGTACTTC. Variable domain in full (rest from reference TRBV5-4 and TRBJ2-5): ETGVTQSPTHLIKTRGQQVTLRCSSQSGHNTVSWYQQALGQGPQFIFQYYREEENGRGNFPPRFSGLQFPNYSSELNVNALELDDSALYLCASSFGETQYFGPGTRLLVL.

This clone was observed a handful of times. This chain connects TRBV15 to TRBJ2-5; no clear D gene. The CDR3 has 13 amino acids. V gave up 8 bases and J gave up 1 base, with 11 bases separating them. Germline CDR1 and CDR2: LNHNV and YYDKDF (reference sequence). CDR3 region: CATRADFQETQYF. CDR3 DNA sequence: TGTGCCACCCGGGCTGACTTCCAAGAGACCCAGTACTTC.

This chain connects TRBV5-1 to TRBJ2-4; TRBD1 aligns across 8 bases. Trimming cost V 1 base and J 0 bases; bases outside gene matches: 18. This CDR3 region has 21 residues. Looked up from germline, CDR1 is SGHRS and CDR2 is YFSETQ. Written as DNA, the CDR3 is TGCGCCAGCAGCTTGACGCCTGTTGGTCAAGGGACAGGTTTAGCCAAAAACATTCAGTACTTC. Amino acids: CASSLTPVGQGTGLAKNIQYF.

The V call is TRBV19, the J call TRBJ2-1; D unresolved. Trimming took 0 bases from V and 10 from J, leaving 7 bases between them. CDR1 LNHDA and CDR2 SQIVND come from the germline V gene (reference sequence). CDR3 size: 12 residues. CDR3 coding DNA: TGTGCCAGTAGTATAGAGAGGCGCGAGCAGTTCTTC. Protein: CASSIERREQFF.

This clone was seen a handful of times. This chain connects TRBV11-2 to TRBJ2-5; D may be TRBD1 or TRBD2 (6 bases each). V lost 2 bases to trimming and J lost 5 bases, with 21 bases between them. The CDR3 contains 17 residues. Germline V gene lookup returns CDR1 SGHAT and CDR2 FQNNGV. The chain's CDR3 is CASSLLTGLGGLETQYF. Written as DNA, the CDR3 is TGTGCCAGCAGCTTACTAACGGGCCTAGGGGGACTGGAGACCCAGTACTTC.

This chain joins TRBV15 and TRBJ1-2, with TRBD1 as a possible D gene (6 bases). CDR1 and CDR2 from the germline V gene are LNHNV and YYDKDF (reference sequence). CDR3 size: 14 residues. The V end lost 5 bases, the J end lost 2 bases, and 12 bases lay between the germline ends. This CDR3 reads CATSHLGHNYGYTF. In nucleotides, the CDR3 is TGTGCCACCAGCCACTTGGGACACAACTATGGCTACACCTTC.

The rearrangement links TRBV25-1 to TRBJ1-3; D is perhaps TRBD1 (6 bases). V dropped 2 bases and J dropped 6 bases, with 11 bases sitting between them. CDR1 and CDR2 (germline): MGHDK, SYGVNS. This CDR3 comprises 14 residues. Here the CDR3 reads CASSEGGQKNTIYF. The CDR3 nucleotides read TGTGCCAGCAGTGAAGGAGGACAGAAAAACACCATATATTTT.

This clone appeared a few times. The V call is TRBV30, the J call TRBJ1-6; D unclear. CDR1 is GTSNPN, CDR2 SVGIG, per germline (reference sequence). V lost 5 bases to trimming and J lost 7 bases, with 12 bases between them. The CDR3 is 13 amino acids. CDR3 DNA sequence: TGTGCCTGGCAGCGCACGGAAAATTCACCCCTCCACTTT. It specifies CAWQRTENSPLHF.

The chain carries TRBV20-1 and TRBJ2-5; D is unresolved. The CDR3 totals 11 residues. CDR1 DFQATT and CDR2 SNEGSKA come from the germline V gene (reference sequence). V lost 3 bases, J lost 0 bases, and 2 bases lay in between. CDR3 coding DNA: TGCAGTGCTAGCTACCAAGAGACCCAGTACTTC. Its translation: CSASYQETQYF.